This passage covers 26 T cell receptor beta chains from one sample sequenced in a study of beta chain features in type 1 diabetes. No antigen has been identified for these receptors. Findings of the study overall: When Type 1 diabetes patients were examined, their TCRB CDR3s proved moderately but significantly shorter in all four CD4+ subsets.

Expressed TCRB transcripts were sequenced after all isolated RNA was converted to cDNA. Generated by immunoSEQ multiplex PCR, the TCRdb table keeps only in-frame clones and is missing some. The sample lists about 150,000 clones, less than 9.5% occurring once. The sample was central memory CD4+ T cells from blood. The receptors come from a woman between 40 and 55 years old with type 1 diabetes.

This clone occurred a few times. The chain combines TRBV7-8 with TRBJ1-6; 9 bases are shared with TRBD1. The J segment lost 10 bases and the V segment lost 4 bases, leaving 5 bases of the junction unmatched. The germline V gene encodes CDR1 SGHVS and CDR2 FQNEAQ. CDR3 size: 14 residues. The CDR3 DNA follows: TGTGCCAGCAGCTCGGACAGGGGAGTCTCACCCCTCCACTTT. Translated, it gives CASSSDRGVSPLHF.

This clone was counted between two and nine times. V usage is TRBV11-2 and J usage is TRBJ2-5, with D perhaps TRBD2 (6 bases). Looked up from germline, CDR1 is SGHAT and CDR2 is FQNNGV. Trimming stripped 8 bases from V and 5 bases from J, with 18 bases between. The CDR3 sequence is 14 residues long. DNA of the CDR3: TGTGCCAGCCAACGTGGAGGGGTAATGGAGACCCAGTACTTC. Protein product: CASQRGGVMETQYF.

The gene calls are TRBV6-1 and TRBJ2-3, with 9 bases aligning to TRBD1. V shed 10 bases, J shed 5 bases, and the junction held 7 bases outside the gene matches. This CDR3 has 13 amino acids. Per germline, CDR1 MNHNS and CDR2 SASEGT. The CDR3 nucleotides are TGTGCCACCTTGACAGGGGGGAGAGATACGCAGTATTTT. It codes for CATLTGGRDTQYF.

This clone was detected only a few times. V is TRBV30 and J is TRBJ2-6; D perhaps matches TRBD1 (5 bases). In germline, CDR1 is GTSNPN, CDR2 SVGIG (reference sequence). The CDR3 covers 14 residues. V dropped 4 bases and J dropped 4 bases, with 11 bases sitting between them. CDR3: CAWTPGSGANVLTF. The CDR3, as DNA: TGTGCCTGGACGCCAGGGTCCGGGGCCAACGTCCTGACTTTC.

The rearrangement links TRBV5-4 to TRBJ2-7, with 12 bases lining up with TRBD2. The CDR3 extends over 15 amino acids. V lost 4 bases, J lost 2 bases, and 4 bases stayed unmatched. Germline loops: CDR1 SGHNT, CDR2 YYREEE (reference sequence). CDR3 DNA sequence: TGTGCCAGCAGCCCTAGCGGGGGGGCCGCCTACGAGCAGTACTTC. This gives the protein CASSPSGGAAYEQYF.

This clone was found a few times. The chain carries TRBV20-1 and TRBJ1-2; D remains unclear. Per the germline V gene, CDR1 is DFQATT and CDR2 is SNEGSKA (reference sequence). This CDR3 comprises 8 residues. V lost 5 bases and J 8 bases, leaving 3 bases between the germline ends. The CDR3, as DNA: TGCAGTGCTCAGGGCTACACCTTC. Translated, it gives CSAQGYTF.

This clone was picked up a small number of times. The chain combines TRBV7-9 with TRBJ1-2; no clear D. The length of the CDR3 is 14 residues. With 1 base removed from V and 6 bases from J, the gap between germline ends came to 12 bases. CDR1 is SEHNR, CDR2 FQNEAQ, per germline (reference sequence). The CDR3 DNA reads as TGTGCCAGCAGCTTAGACCTGGCGGTGAATGGCTACACCTTC. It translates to CASSLDLAVNGYTF.

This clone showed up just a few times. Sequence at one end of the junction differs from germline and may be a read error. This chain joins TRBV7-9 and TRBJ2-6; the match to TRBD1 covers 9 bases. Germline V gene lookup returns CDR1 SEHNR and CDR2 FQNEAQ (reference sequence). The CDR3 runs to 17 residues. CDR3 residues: CASSQGTGSPGANVLTF. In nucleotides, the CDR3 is TGCGCCAGCAGCCAAGGGACAGGGTCCCCTGGGGCCAACGTCCTGACTTTC.

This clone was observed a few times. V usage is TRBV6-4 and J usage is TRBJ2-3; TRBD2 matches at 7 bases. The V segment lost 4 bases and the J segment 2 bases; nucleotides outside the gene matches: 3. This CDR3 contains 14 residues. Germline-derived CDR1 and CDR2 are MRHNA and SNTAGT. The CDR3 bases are TGTGCCAGCAGTGTGGCGGGAGCCACAGATACGCAGTATTTT. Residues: CASSVAGATDTQYF.

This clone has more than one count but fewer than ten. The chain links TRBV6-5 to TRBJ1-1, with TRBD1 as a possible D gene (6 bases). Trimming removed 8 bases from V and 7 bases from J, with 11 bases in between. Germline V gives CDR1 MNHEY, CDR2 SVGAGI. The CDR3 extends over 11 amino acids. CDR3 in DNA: TGTGCCAGCTCCACAGGGAGTGAAGCTTTCTTT. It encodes CASSTGSEAFF.

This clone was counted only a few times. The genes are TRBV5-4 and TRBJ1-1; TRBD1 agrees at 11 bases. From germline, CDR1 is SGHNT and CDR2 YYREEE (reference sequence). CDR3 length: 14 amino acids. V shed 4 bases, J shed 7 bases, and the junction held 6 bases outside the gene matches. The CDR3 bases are TGTGCCAGCAGCCCGGACAGGGGGCAGGGTGAAGCTTTCTTT. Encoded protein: CASSPDRGQGEAFF. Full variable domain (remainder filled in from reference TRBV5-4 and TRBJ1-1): ETGVTQSPTHLIKTRGQQVTLRCSSQSGHNTVSWYQQALGQGPQFIFQYYREEENGRGNFPPRFSGLQFPNYSSELNVNALELDDSALYLCASSPDRGQGEAFFGQGTRLTVV.

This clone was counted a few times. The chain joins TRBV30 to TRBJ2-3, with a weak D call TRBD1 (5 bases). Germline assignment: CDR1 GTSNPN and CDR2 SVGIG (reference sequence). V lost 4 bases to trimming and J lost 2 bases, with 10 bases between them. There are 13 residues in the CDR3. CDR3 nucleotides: TGTGCCTGGAATCAGGACACCACAGATACGCAGTATTTT. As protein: CAWNQDTTDTQYF.

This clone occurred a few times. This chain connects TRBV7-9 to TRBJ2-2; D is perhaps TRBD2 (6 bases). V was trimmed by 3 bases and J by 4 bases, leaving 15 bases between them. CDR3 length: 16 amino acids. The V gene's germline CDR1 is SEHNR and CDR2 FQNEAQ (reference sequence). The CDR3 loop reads CASSLRGGAGTGELFF. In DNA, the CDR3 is TGTGCCAGCAGCTTGAGAGGAGGGGCTGGCACCGGGGAGCTGTTTTTT.

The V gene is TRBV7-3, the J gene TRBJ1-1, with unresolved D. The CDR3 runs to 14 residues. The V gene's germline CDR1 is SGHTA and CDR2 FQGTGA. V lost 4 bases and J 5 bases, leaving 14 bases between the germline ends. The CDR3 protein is CASSSNSGMTEAFF. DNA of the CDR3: TGTGCCAGCAGCTCGAACTCGGGGATGACTGAAGCTTTCTTT. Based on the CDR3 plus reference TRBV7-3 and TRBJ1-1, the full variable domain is GAGVSQTPSNKVTEKGKYVELRCDPISGHTALYWYRQSLGQGPEFLIYFQGTGAADDSGLPNDRFFAVRPEGSVSTLKIQRTERGDSAVYLCASSSNSGMTEAFFGQGTRLTVV.

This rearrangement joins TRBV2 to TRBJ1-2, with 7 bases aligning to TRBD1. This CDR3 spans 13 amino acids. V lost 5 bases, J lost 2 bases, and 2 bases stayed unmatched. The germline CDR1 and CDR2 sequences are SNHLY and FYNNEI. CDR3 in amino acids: CASSLDRNYGYTF. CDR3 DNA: TGTGCCAGCAGTTTGGACAGGAACTATGGCTACACCTTC.

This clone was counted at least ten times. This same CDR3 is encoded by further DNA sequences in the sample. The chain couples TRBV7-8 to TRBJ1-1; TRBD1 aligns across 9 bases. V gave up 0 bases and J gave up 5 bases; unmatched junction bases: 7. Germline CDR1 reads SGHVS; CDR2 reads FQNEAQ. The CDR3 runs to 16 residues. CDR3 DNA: TGTGCCAGCAGCTTAGCCGACAGGGGGTTGGGAACTGAAGCTTTCTTT. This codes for CASSLADRGLGTEAFF.

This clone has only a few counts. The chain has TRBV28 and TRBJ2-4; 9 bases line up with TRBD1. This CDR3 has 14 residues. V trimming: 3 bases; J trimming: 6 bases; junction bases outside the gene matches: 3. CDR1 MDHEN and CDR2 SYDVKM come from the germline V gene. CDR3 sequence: CASSFGTGLNIQYF. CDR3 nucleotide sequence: TGTGCCAGCAGTTTCGGGACAGGGCTAAACATTCAGTACTTC. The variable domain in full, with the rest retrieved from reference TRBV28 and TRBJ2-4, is DVKVTQSSRYLVKRTGEKVFLECVQDMDHENMFWYRQDPGLGLRLIYFSYDVKMKEKGDIPEGYSVSREKKERFSLILESASTNQTSMYLCASSFGTGLNIQYFGAGTRLSVL.

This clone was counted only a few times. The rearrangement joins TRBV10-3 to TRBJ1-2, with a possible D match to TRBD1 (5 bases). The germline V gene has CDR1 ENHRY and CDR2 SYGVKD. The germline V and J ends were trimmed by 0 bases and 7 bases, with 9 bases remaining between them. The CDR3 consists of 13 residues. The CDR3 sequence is CAISESQGGGYTF. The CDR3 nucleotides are TGTGCCATCAGTGAGTCGCAGGGTGGTGGCTACACCTTC.

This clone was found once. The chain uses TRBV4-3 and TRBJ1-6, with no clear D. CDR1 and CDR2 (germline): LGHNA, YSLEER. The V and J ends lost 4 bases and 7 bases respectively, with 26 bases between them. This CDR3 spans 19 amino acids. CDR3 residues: CASSRQPLGIDAGNSPLHF. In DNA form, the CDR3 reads TGCGCCAGCAGCCGCCAGCCCCTGGGGATAGACGCGGGGAATTCACCCCTCCACTTT.

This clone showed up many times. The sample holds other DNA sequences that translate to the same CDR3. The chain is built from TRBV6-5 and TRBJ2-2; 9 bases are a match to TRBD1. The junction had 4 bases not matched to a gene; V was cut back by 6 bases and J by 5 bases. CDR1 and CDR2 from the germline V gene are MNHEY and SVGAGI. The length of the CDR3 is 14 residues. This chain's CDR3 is CASRRDRVTGELFF. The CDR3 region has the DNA TGTGCCAGCAGAAGGGACAGGGTGACCGGGGAGCTGTTTTTT.

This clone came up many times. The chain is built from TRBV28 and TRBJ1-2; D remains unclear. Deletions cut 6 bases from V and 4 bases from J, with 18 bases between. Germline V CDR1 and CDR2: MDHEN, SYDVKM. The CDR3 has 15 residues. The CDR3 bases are TGTGCCAGCAGCTCTCCGGGGAGAGGGCTCTATGGCTACACCTTC. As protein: CASSSPGRGLYGYTF.

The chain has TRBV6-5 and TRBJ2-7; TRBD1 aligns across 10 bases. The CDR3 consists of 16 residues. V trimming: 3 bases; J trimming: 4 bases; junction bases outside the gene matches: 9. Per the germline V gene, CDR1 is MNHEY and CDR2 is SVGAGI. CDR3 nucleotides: TGTGCCAGCAGTTATGAGGCCCCGGGACAGGGGTACGAGCAGTACTTC. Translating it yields CASSYEAPGQGYEQYF.

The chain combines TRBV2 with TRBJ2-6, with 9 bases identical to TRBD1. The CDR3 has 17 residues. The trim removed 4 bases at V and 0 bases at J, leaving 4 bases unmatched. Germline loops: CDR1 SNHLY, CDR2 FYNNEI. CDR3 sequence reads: CASSGRTGVSGANVLTF. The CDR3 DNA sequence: TGTGCCAGCAGTGGAAGGACAGGGGTCTCTGGGGCCAACGTCCTGACTTTC.

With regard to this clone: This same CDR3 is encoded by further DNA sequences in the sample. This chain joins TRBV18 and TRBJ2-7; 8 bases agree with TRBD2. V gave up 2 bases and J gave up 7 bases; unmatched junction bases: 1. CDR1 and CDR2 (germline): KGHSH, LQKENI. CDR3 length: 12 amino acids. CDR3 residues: CASSPGGGEQYF. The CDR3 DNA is TGTGCCAGCTCACCAGGCGGGGGGGAGCAGTACTTC.

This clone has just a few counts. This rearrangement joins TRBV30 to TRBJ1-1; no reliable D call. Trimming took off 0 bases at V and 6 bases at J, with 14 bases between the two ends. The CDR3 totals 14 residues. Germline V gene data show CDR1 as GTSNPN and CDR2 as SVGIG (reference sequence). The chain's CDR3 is CAWSVRESKAEAFF. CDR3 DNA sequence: TGTGCCTGGAGTGTACGGGAGTCAAAGGCTGAAGCTTTCTTT.

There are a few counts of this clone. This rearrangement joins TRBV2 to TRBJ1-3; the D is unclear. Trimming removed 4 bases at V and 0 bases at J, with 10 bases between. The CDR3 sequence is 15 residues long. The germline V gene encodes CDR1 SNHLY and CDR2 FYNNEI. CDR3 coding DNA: TGTGCCAGCAGTGCCAACGGAGACTCTGGAAACACCATATATTTT. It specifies CASSANGDSGNTIYF. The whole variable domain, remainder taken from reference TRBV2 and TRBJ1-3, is EPEVTQTPSHQVTQMGQEVILRCVPISNHLYFYWYRQILGQKVEFLVSFYNNEISEKSEIFDDQFSVERPDGSNFTLKIRSTKLEDSAMYFCASSANGDSGNTIYFGEGSWLTVV.